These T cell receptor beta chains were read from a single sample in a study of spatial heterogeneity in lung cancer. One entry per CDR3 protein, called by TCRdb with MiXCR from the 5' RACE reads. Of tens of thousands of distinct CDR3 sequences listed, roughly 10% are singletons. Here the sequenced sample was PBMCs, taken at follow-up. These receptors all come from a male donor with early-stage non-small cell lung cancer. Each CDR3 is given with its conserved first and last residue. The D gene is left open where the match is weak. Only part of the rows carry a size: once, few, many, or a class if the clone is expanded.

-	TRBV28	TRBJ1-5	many	CASSLWGRYSNQPQHF	TGTGCCAGCAGTTTATGGGGGCGATATAGCAATCAGCCCCAGCATTTT
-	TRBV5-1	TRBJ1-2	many	CASSSGDESYGYTF	TGCGCCAGCAGTTCAGGGGACGAAAGCTATGGCTACACCTTC
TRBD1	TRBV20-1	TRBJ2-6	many	CSARDLTGNMPGANVLTF	TGCAGTGCTAGAGATTTGACAGGGAACATGCCTGGGGCCAACGTCCTGACTTTC
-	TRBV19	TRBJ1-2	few	CASSIGGRLYGYTF	TGTGCCAGTAGTATTGGGGGGCGTCTCTATGGCTACACCTTC
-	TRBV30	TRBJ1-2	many	CAWSVLRGYGYTF	TGTGCCTGGAGTGTACTTAGGGGGTATGGCTACACCTTC
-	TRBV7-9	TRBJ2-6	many	CASSSFRSGANVLTF	TGTGCCAGCAGCTCCTTCCGCTCTGGGGCCAACGTCCTGACTTTC
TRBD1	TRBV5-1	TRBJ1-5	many	CASSSSGTGDQPQHF	TGCGCCAGCAGCTCGAGTGGGACAGGGGATCAGCCCCAGCATTTT
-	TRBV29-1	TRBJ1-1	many	CSVTPQDTEAFF	TGCAGCGTCACTCCCCAAGACACTGAAGCTTTCTTT
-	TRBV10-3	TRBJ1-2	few	CAISDGQSYGYTF	TGTGCCATCAGTGATGGACAGAGCTATGGCTACACCTTC
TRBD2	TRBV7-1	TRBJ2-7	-	CASSSSGLADPYEQYF	TGTGCCAGCAGCTCCTCGGGACTAGCGGACCCGTACGAGCAGTACTTC
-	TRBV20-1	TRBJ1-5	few	CSARRQGNQPQHF	TGCAGTGCTAGAAGGCAGGGCAATCAGCCCCAGCATTTT
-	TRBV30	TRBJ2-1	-	CAWSTPGSSYNEQFF	TGTGCCTGGAGTACGCCAGGGAGCTCCTACAATGAGCAGTTCTTC
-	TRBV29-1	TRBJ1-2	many	CSVDSQGTGGYTF	TGCAGCGTTGACTCCCAGGGTACCGGTGGCTACACCTTC
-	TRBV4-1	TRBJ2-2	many	CASSLGTPNTGELFF	TGCGCCAGCAGCCTAGGGACACCGAACACCGGGGAGCTGTTTTTT
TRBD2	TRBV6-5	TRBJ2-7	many	CASSYSGGGPYEQYF	TGTGCCAGCAGTTACTCGGGGGGGGGACCCTACGAGCAGTACTTC
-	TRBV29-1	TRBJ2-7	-	CSVEWNYEQYF	TGCAGCGTTGAATGGAACTACGAGCAGTACTTC
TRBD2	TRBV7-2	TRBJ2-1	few	CASSRSGGPYNEQFF	TGTGCCAGCAGCCGGAGCGGGGGTCCCTACAATGAGCAGTTCTTC
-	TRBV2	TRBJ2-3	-	CASSTEGTDTQYF	TGTGCCAGCAGTACGGAAGGCACAGATACGCAGTATTTT
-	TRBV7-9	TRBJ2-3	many	CASSIGGTDTQYF	TGTGCCAGCAGTATCGGCGGGACAGATACGCAGTATTTT